This is a list of T cell receptor beta chains from one sample in a study of blood T cell repertoires in COVID-19. The assay was immunoSEQ multiplex PCR, and TCRdb's table has in-frame clones only and misses some. The profile covers hundreds of thousands of clones, with roughly 87% appearing a single time and approximately 2% taken by the ten largest. Sample: PBMCs or T cells enriched from blood (not recorded which). The receptors derive from a woman in her thirties or forties with acute COVID-19. CDR3s include the opening cysteine and the closing phenylalanine or tryptophan. Fields, in order: CDR3 protein, CDR3 DNA, clone size, J gene, V gene, D gene. D genes are given only for firm matches. Expanded clones are given a class, and other clones once, few, many or no size at all.

CASSQDGGAGMTYEQYF	TGTGCCAGCAGCCAAGATGGGGGGGCGGGGATGACTTACGAGCAGTACTTC	NA	TRBJ2-7	TRBV4-2	NA
CASKANPAVGGYTF	TGTGCCAGTAAGGCAAACCCGGCGGTGGGTGGCTACACCTTC	NA	TRBJ1-2	TRBV19	NA
CASSATSGTNTGELFF	TGTGCCAGCTCAGCAACTAGCGGAACGAACACCGGGGAGCTGTTTTTT	once	TRBJ2-2	TRBV18	TRBD2
CASSSHSDRAGNTIYF	TGTGCCAGCAGCTCCCACTCGGACAGGGCTGGAAACACCATATATTTT	few	TRBJ1-3	TRBV7-9	TRBD1
CASSPGRYGYTF	TGTGCCAGCAGTCCGGGTCGGTACGGCTACACCTTC	NA	TRBJ1-2	TRBV12-3/TRBV12-4	NA
CASSAPTGMTEAFF	TGTGCCAGCAGCGCGCCGACAGGAATGACGGAAGCTTTCTTT	NA	TRBJ1-1	TRBV7-2	NA
CASSQGQGIWLFF	TGTGCCAGCAGCCAGGGACAGGGGATTTGGTTGTTTTTT	NA	TRBJ1-4	TRBV3-1/TRBV3-2	TRBD1
CASSQGRETQYF	TGTGCCAGCAGCCAGGGGCGAGAGACCCAGTACTTC	NA	TRBJ2-5	TRBV2	NA
CASSPPSKDGEAFF	TGTGCCAGCTCACCACCCTCCAAAGATGGCGAAGCTTTCTTT	NA	TRBJ1-1	TRBV18	NA
CASSPRGGGALDTQYF	TGTGCCAGCAGCCCCCGCGGCGGGGGCGCTTTGGATACGCAGTATTTT	NA	TRBJ2-3	TRBV7-8	NA
CASSQDGTGYNEQFF	TGTGCCAGCAGCCAAGATGGGACAGGCTACAATGAGCAGTTCTTC	NA	TRBJ2-1	TRBV4-2	TRBD1
CAWTEANYGYTF	TGTGCCTGGACAGAAGCTAACTATGGCTACACCTTC	NA	TRBJ1-2	TRBV30	NA
CASSIAGTSGDPTQYF	TGCGCCAGCAGCATCGCCGGGACTAGCGGGGACCCTACGCAGTATTTT	once	TRBJ2-3	TRBV5-1	TRBD2
CAWSKDQGIYGYTF	TGTGCCTGGAGTAAGGATCAGGGGATCTATGGCTACACCTTC	NA	TRBJ1-2	TRBV30	NA
CASSMDRKYEQYF	TGTGCCAGCAGCATGGACAGGAAATACGAGCAGTACTTC	few	TRBJ2-7	TRBV5-4	TRBD1
CASSPEAQGYTGNTEAFF	TGTGCCAGCTCACCAGAAGCCCAGGGTTATACAGGGAACACTGAAGCTTTCTTT	NA	TRBJ1-1	TRBV18	NA
CSVEGKTSGGAFF	TGCAGCGTTGAAGGAAAGACTAGCGGGGGGGCCTTCTTC	NA	TRBJ2-1	TRBV29-1	TRBD2
CASSLGLGQREAFF	TGTGCCAGCAGCCTGGGGTTGGGCCAAAGAGAAGCTTTCTTT	NA	TRBJ1-1	TRBV5-5	NA
CASSIGQGAYEQYF	TGTGCCAGCAGTATTGGACAGGGGGCCTACGAGCAGTACTTC	NA	TRBJ2-7	TRBV27	TRBD1
CASSVGTSGVGETQYF	TGTGCCAGCAGCGTCGGGACTAGCGGGGTCGGGGAGACCCAGTACTTC	NA	TRBJ2-5	TRBV9	TRBD2
CSVESQGSSGNTIYF	TGCAGCGTTGAGTCACAGGGGTCCTCTGGAAACACCATATATTTT	NA	TRBJ1-3	TRBV29-1	TRBD1
CASSPKLAGGPLETQYF	TGTGCCAGCAGCCCCAAACTAGCGGGGGGGCCGTTAGAGACCCAGTACTTC	few	TRBJ2-5	TRBV7-2	TRBD2
CASSLGGSTNEKLFF	TGCGCCAGCAGCTTAGGCGGGTCAACTAATGAAAAACTGTTTTTT	NA	TRBJ1-4	TRBV4-1	NA
CASSRTGGIRPQHF	TGTGCCAGCAGCCGGACAGGGGGCATTCGGCCCCAGCATTTT	NA	TRBJ1-5	TRBV7-9	TRBD1
CASSTGQGPEGYTF	TGTGCCAGTAGTACGGGACAGGGACCTGAGGGCTACACCTTC	NA	TRBJ1-2	TRBV19	TRBD1
CATSGTWTIVRFNTIYF	TGTGCCACCAGTGGTACATGGACAATTGTCAGGTTTAACACCATATATTTT	NA	TRBJ1-3	TRBV24-1	NA
CASSIDGGSGNTIYF	TGTGCCAGTAGTATAGACGGGGGCTCTGGAAACACCATATATTTT	NA	TRBJ1-3	TRBV19	NA
CASSFQTGMGNTIYF	TGTGCCAGCAGCTTCCAGACAGGAATGGGCAACACCATATATTTT	NA	TRBJ1-3	TRBV5-6	NA